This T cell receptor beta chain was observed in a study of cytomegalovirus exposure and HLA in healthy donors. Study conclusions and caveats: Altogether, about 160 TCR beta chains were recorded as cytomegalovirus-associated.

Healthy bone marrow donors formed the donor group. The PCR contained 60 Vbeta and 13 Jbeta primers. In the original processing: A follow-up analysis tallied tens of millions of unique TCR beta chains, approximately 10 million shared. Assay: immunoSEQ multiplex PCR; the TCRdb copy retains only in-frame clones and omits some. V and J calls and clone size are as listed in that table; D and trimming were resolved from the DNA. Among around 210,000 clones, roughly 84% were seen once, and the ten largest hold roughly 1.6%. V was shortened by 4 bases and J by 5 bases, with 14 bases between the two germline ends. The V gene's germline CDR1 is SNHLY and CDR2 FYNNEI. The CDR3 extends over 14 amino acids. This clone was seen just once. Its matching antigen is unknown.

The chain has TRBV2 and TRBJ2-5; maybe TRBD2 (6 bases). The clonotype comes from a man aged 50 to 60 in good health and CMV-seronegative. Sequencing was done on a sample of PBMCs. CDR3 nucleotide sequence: TGTGCCAGCAGTGTGGTGCCAGGAGGGGAGACCCAGTACTTC. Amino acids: CASSVVPGGETQYF.